Listed here are 29 T cell receptor beta chains from one sample, sequenced in a study of blood T cell repertoires in COVID-19. The data were produced by immunoSEQ multiplex PCR, yet TCRdb's version contains in-frame clones alone and is incomplete. The data hold 110,000 or so clones, with 60% to 85% observed a single time. Specimen: peripheral blood. The receptors originated from a man between 65 and 85 years old with acute or convalescent COVID-19.

This chain uses TRBV30 with TRBJ2-2; D possibly corresponds to TRBD1 (6 bases). Trimming stripped 2 bases from V and 0 bases from J, with 7 bases between. Germline loops: CDR1 GTSNPN, CDR2 SVGIG (reference sequence). CDR3 size: 14 residues. CDR3 sequence (DNA): TGTGCCTGGAGTAAGGGGGCGAACACCGGGGAGCTGTTTTTT. Its translation is CAWSKGANTGELFF.

The chain is built from TRBV4-1 and TRBJ2-2, with 14 bases lining up with TRBD2. The CDR3 spans 18 residues. Per the germline V gene, CDR1 is MGHRA and CDR2 is YSYEKL. The trim removed 3 bases at V and 5 bases at J, leaving 8 bases unmatched. DNA of the CDR3: TGCGCCAGCAGCCAGGGTTCCGGACTAGCGGGAGGAACCGGGGAGCTGTTTTTT. Translating it yields CASSQGSGLAGGTGELFF.

This chain uses TRBV11-1 with TRBJ2-1; D may be TRBD1 (7 bases). The CDR3 spans 16 residues. Germline values: CDR1 SGHAT, CDR2 FQDESV (reference sequence). V lost 5 bases to trimming and J lost 6 bases, with 20 bases between them. The CDR3 here is CASSQSSGAGGNEQFF. The CDR3 DNA reads as TGTGCCAGCAGCCAATCCTCGGGGGCAGGGGGCAATGAGCAGTTCTTC.

The chain recombines TRBV11-3 with TRBJ2-2; D gene uncertain. The CDR3 loop spans 14 amino acids. Trimming stripped 3 bases from V and 3 bases from J, with 8 bases between. Germline values: CDR1 SGHNT, CDR2 YENEEA. Here the CDR3 reads CASSLNRYTGELFF. The CDR3 bases are TGTGCCAGCAGCTTGAACAGATACACCGGGGAGCTGTTTTTT. Together with reference TRBV11-3 and TRBJ2-2, the CDR3 gives the full variable domain: EAGVVQSPRYKIIEKKQPVAFWCNPISGHNTLYWYLQNLGQGPELLIRYENEEAVDDSQLPKDRFSAERLKGVDSTLKIQPAELGDSAVYLCASSLNRYTGELFFGEGSRLTVL.

This clone is a singleton in its sample. This chain joins TRBV20-1 and TRBJ2-5; 10 bases are a match to TRBD1. Germline values: CDR1 DFQATT, CDR2 SNEGSKA (reference sequence). The CDR3 length is 15 residues. The J segment lost 5 bases and the V segment lost 3 bases, leaving 9 bases of the junction unmatched. CDR3 region: CSASPFGTGVETQYF. CDR3 bases: TGCAGTGCTAGTCCATTCGGGACAGGGGTTGAGACCCAGTACTTC.

The genes are TRBV28 and TRBJ1-5; TRBD1 aligns across 8 bases. Germline lookup yields CDR1 MDHEN and CDR2 SYDVKM. The CDR3 is made up of 16 amino acids. Trimming removed 7 bases from V and 5 bases from J; junction bases left unmatched: 13. In nucleotides, the CDR3 is TGTGCCAGCACCGAATCAGGGGGCAGGGGTTATCAGCCCCAGCATTTT. Amino acid sequence: CASTESGGRGYQPQHF.

The rearrangement joins TRBV9 to TRBJ2-3; 9 nucleotides line up with TRBD2. Germline assignment: CDR1 SGDLS and CDR2 YYNGEE. The CDR3 consists of 15 residues. The V and J ends lost 3 bases and 2 bases, in that order; junction bases with no gene match: 4. CDR3 sequence (DNA): TGTGCCAGCAGCGATAGCGGGGGCATCACAGATACGCAGTATTTT. Translated, it gives CASSDSGGITDTQYF.

The chain couples TRBV15 to TRBJ2-3, with 9 bases identical to TRBD2. The CDR3 sequence is 18 residues long. With 0 bases clipped from V and 4 bases from J, the junction kept 11 bases outside the gene matches. The germline CDR1 and CDR2 sequences are LNHNV and YYDKDF (reference sequence). The CDR3 is CATSRDLVAGADSDTQYF. CDR3 DNA: TGTGCCACCAGCAGAGATCTTGTAGCGGGGGCCGACTCAGATACGCAGTATTTT.

This chain joins TRBV5-1 and TRBJ2-7; 7 bases match TRBD2. This CDR3 is built from 15 residues. Trimming removed 4 bases from V and 7 bases from J; junction bases left unmatched: 14. The germline CDR1 and CDR2 sequences are SGHRS and YFSETQ. The CDR3 reads CASSLMRAGVGEQYF. As DNA, the CDR3 is TGCGCCAGCAGCCTGATGCGTGCGGGAGTTGGGGAGCAGTACTTC.

The CDR3 reads CASSPPGGITSTEAFF. The CDR3 DNA sequence: TGTGCCAGCAGCCCCCCCGGGGGAATTACGTCGACTGAAGCTTTCTTT. This chain connects TRBV7-9 to TRBJ1-1; D is perhaps TRBD1 (5 bases). This CDR3 comprises 16 residues. Trimming took off 5 bases at V and 5 bases at J, with 21 bases between the two ends. Germline V lookup: CDR1 SEHNR, CDR2 FQNEAQ (reference sequence). Full variable domain (remainder filled in from reference TRBV7-9 and TRBJ1-1): DTGVSQNPRHKITKRGQNVTFRCDPISEHNRLYWYRQTLGQGPEFLTYFQNEAQLEKSRLLSDRFSAERPKGSFSTLEIQRTEQGDSAMYLCASSPPGGITSTEAFFGQGTRLTVV.

The gene calls are TRBV6-5 and TRBJ2-2, with D perhaps TRBD2 (5 bases). Germline V gene sequence: CDR1 MNHEY, CDR2 SVGAGI. Trimming stripped 7 bases from V and 2 bases from J, with 11 bases between. The CDR3 spans 14 residues. The CDR3 DNA reads TGTGCCAGCATCCCGAGGGAAAACACCGGGGAGCTGTTTTTT. It encodes CASIPRENTGELFF.

The chain joins TRBV7-9 to TRBJ2-2, with 15 bases lining up with TRBD2. Germline loops: CDR1 SEHNR, CDR2 FQNEAQ (reference sequence). After removal of 5 bases from V and 0 bases from J, the junction contained 4 bases not matched to a gene. This CDR3 has 18 amino acids. The CDR3 sequence: CASSPGLAGGANTGELFF. The CDR3 DNA reads TGTGCCAGCAGCCCGGGACTAGCGGGAGGAGCGAACACCGGGGAGCTGTTTTTT.

This sequence joins TRBV4-2 and TRBJ1-2; D is perhaps TRBD1 (5 bases). The CDR3 has 16 amino acids. Germline V gives CDR1 LGHNA, CDR2 YNFKEQ. Deletions cut 4 bases from V and 4 bases from J, with 19 bases between. The CDR3 spells CASSPPEAGGAYGYTF. The CDR3 DNA follows: TGTGCCAGCAGCCCGCCCGAAGCGGGAGGGGCCTATGGCTACACCTTC.

In this sample, this clone turned up a few times. In DNA form, the CDR3 reads TGTGCCAGTAGTACGACAGGGGGGATAGAGACCTTC. Its protein product is CASSTTGGIETF. The rearrangement joins TRBV19 to TRBJ1-2, with 9 bases lining up with TRBD1. CDR3 length equals 12 residues. After removal of 4 bases from V and 14 bases from J, the junction contained 8 bases not matched to a gene. CDR1 and CDR2 from the germline V gene are LNHDA and SQIVND (reference sequence).

This clone has a handful of counts. The CDR3, as DNA: TGCAGCGTTCGTCCCGGGACAGGCCAAGAGACCCAGTACTTC. It yields the protein CSVRPGTGQETQYF. The V call is TRBV29-1, the J call TRBJ2-5, with 8 bases fitting TRBD1. The CDR3 is 14 amino acids. J was trimmed by 1 base and V by 5 bases; bases with no gene match: 6. Germline CDR1 reads SQVTM; CDR2 reads ANQGSEA.

This clone has just one count. CDR3 in DNA: TGTGCCTGGAGTGTTCAGGGGAACACTGAAGCTTTCTTT. Translated: CAWSVQGNTEAFF. The chain is built from TRBV30 and TRBJ1-1; maybe TRBD1 (5 bases). Germline assignment: CDR1 GTSNPN and CDR2 SVGIG (reference sequence). The CDR3 has 13 amino acids. Trimming removed 0 bases at V and 1 base at J, with 6 bases between.

V and J are TRBV28 and TRBJ2-3, with TRBD1 identical over 9 bases. V trimming: 4 bases; J trimming: 6 bases; junction bases outside the gene matches: 11. This CDR3 has 16 residues. CDR1 and CDR2 (germline): MDHEN, SYDVKM. The CDR3 region is CASSWDRVSNADTQYF. The CDR3 coding sequence is TGTGCCAGCAGTTGGGACAGGGTTAGTAACGCGGATACGCAGTATTTT.

The chain combines TRBV7-3 with TRBJ2-2, with 12 bases fitting TRBD2. Losses at the gene ends were 5 bases for V and 6 bases for J; bases not matched to a gene: 10. CDR1 is SGHTA and CDR2 is FQGTGA in the germline V gene. The CDR3 sequence is 17 residues long. For the CDR3, the DNA is TGTGCCAGCAGCCGCCCTAAACTAGCGGGAGGTTCCGGGGAGCTGTTTTTT. Its protein is CASSRPKLAGGSGELFF. The full variable domain, with the rest looked up from reference TRBV7-3 and TRBJ2-2, is GAGVSQTPSNKVTEKGKYVELRCDPISGHTALYWYRQSLGQGPEFLIYFQGTGAADDSGLPNDRFFAVRPEGSVSTLKIQRTERGDSAVYLCASSRPKLAGGSGELFFGEGSRLTVL.

This chain joins TRBV28 and TRBJ2-1; D remains ambiguous. V was clipped by 7 bases and J by 2 bases, with 6 bases between them. Germline assignment: CDR1 MDHEN and CDR2 SYDVKM. This CDR3 region has 12 residues. The CDR3 protein is CASIDTYNEQFF. The CDR3 region has the DNA TGTGCCAGCATAGACACCTACAATGAGCAGTTCTTC.

V usage is TRBV5-1 and J usage is TRBJ2-5; 10 nucleotides align to TRBD2. The CDR3 contains 14 residues. The V segment lost 3 bases and the J segment 3 bases; nucleotides outside the gene matches: 2. Germline V lookup: CDR1 SGHRS, CDR2 YFSETQ. The CDR3 region has the DNA TGCGCCAGCAGCTGGAGCGGGGGGGAAGAGACCCAGTACTTC. It codes for CASSWSGGEETQYF.

J is TRBJ1-2 and V is TRBV11-2; 7 bases line up with TRBD1. Germline CDR1 SGHAT, CDR2 FQNNGV. The CDR3 totals 13 residues. Germline trimming cut 4 bases from V and 10 bases from J; bases unmatched to any gene: 9. In nucleotides, the CDR3 is TGTGCCAGCAGCTCGACAGGGCAGACATACTACACCTTC. Translating it yields CASSSTGQTYYTF. The full variable domain, its missing parts supplied by reference TRBV11-2 and TRBJ1-2, is EAGVAQSPRYKIIEKRQSVAFWCNPISGHATLYWYQQILGQGPKLLIQFQNNGVVDDSQLPKDRFSAERLKGVDSTLKIQPAKLEDSAVYLCASSSTGQTYYTFGSGTRLTVV.

V is TRBV9 and J is TRBJ1-1, with a possible D match to TRBD1 (5 bases). CDR1 is SGDLS, CDR2 YYNGEE, per germline. This CDR3 is built from 16 residues. V shed 0 bases and J shed 3 bases, with 15 bases lying between them. The CDR3 protein is CASSVGAREEDTEAFF. Here the CDR3 DNA reads TGTGCCAGCAGCGTAGGGGCCAGGGAAGAAGACACTGAAGCTTTCTTT.

The rearrangement joins TRBV6-5 to TRBJ1-1; 8 bases line up with TRBD1. The CDR3 contains 15 residues. From germline, CDR1 is MNHEY and CDR2 SVGAGI. V lost 6 bases and J lost 1; bases outside the gene matches: 7. The CDR3 spells CASRVRTGPNTEAFF. In nucleotides, the CDR3 is TGTGCCAGCAGAGTTCGGACAGGGCCGAACACTGAAGCTTTCTTT.

The chain joins TRBV27 to TRBJ2-1; D is perhaps TRBD1 (5 bases). This CDR3 is 13 amino acids long. Germline V lookup: CDR1 MNHEY, CDR2 SMNVEV (reference sequence). With 5 bases removed from V and 6 bases from J, the gap between germline ends came to 11 bases. Here the CDR3 DNA reads TGTGCCAGCAGTAAACAGGCGACCAATGAGCAGTTCTTC. Translated: CASSKQATNEQFF.

The V and J genes are TRBV19 and TRBJ2-7; 9 bases align to TRBD1. Germline V gene sequence: CDR1 LNHDA, CDR2 SQIVND (reference sequence). The CDR3 totals 13 residues. V shed 9 bases, J shed 3 bases, and the junction held 6 bases outside the gene matches. CDR3 amino acids: CASQTGQGYEQYF. The CDR3, as DNA: TGTGCCAGCCAAACGGGACAGGGCTACGAGCAGTACTTC.

The CDR3 DNA sequence: TGTGCCAGCAGCTTATATGGCAATTCTGACGAGCAGTACTTC. This gives the protein CASSLYGNSDEQYF. The gene calls are TRBV7-3 and TRBJ2-7; unclear D gene. CDR1 is SGHTA and CDR2 is FQGTGA in the germline V gene. V dropped 2 bases and J dropped 5 bases, with 13 bases sitting between them. CDR3 size: 14 residues.

This clone was seen more than once but under ten times. The V gene is TRBV13, the J gene TRBJ2-7; TRBD1 agrees at 11 bases. This CDR3 contains 13 residues. Germline-derived CDR1 and CDR2 are PRHDT and FYEKMQ (reference sequence). The V and J ends lost 2 bases and 12 bases, in that order; junction bases with no gene match: 6. The CDR3 protein is CASSLLGQGVLYF. CDR3 sequence (DNA): TGTGCCAGCAGCTTACTGGGACAGGGGGTTTTGTACTTC.

The chain carries TRBV5-5 and TRBJ1-1; the D is unclear. CDR1 and CDR2 (germline): SGHKS, YYEKEE (reference sequence). V gave up 0 bases and J gave up 4 bases, with 22 bases separating them. CDR3 length equals 18 residues. DNA for the CDR3: TGTGCCAGCAGCTTGGCCTCGGCGTTGGCTTCGGCGGCCACTGAAGCTTTCTTT. The encoded protein is CASSLASALASAATEAFF.

The J gene is TRBJ2-1, the V gene TRBV3-1 (or the pseudogene TRBV3-2), with 14 bases aligning to TRBD2. Trimming cost V 1 base and J 6 bases; bases outside gene matches: 2. The CDR3 consists of 16 residues. CDR1 is LGHDT, CDR2 YNNKEL, per germline (reference sequence). The CDR3 region is CASSQVGTSGSNEQFF. The CDR3 DNA is TGTGCCAGCAGCCAAGTCGGGACTAGCGGGAGCAATGAGCAGTTCTTC.